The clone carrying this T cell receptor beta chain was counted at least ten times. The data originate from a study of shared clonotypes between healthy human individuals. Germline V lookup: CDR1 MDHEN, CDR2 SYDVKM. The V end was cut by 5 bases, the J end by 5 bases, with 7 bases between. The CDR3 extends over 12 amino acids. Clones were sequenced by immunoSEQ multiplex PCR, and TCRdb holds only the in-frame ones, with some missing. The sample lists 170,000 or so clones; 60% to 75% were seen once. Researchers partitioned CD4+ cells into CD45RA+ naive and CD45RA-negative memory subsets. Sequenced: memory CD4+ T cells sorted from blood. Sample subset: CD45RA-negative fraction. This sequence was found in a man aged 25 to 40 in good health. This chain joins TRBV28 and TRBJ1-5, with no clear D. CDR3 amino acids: CASSDVYQPQHF. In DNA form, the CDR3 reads TGTGCCAGCAGTGACGTTTATCAGCCCCAGCATTTT.